This T cell receptor beta chain was identified during a study of blood T cell repertoires in COVID-19. V was cut by 3 bases and J by 0 bases, with 10 bases left in between. The CDR3 loop spans 15 amino acids. The germline V gene encodes CDR1 SGHRS and CDR2 YFSETQ. In the original processing: Amplifying reference gene primers gave estimates of nucleated cell counts. Produced via immunoSEQ multiplex PCR; TCRdb's table is partial and in-frame only. The D gene and trimming were derived from the DNA, and the V and J assignments and clone size from that table. The repertoire has about 100,000 clones, approximately 86% of them found once; the top ten carry 5%.

This sequence joins TRBV5-1 and TRBJ2-1, with a weak D call TRBD1 (6 bases). The origin of this receptor is a human donor in a cohort sampled during active COVID-19. The sequencing sample was made of peripheral blood. CDR3 sequence: CASSSRQASYNEQFF. In DNA, the CDR3 is TGCGCCAGCAGCTCCCGACAGGCCTCCTACAATGAGCAGTTCTTC.